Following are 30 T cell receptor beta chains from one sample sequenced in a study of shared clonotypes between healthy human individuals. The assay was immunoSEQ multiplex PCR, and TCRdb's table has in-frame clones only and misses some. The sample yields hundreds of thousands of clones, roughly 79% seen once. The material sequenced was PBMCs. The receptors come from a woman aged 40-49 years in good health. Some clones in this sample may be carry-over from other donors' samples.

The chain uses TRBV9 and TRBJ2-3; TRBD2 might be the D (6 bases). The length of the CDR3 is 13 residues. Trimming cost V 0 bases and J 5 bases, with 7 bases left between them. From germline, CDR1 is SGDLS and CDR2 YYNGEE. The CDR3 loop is CASSVAGVDTQYF. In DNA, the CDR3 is TGTGCCAGCAGCGTAGCGGGAGTAGATACGCAGTATTTT.

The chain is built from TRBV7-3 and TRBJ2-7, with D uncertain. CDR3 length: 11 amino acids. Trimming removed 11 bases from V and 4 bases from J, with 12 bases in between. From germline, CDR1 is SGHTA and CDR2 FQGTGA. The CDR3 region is CAAEAGYEQYF. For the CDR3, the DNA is TGTGCCGCCGAGGCTGGGTACGAGCAGTACTTC.

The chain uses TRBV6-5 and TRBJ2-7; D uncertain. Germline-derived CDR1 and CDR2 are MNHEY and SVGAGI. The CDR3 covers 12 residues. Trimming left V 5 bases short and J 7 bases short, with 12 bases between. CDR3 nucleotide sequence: TGTGCCAGCAGTAACGCAGTGGGGGAGCAGTACTTC. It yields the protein CASSNAVGEQYF.

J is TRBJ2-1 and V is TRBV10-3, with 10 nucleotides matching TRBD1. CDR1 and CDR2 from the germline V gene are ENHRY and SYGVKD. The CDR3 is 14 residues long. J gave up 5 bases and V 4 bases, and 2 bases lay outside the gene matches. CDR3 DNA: TGTGCCATCAGTGCCGGGACAGGGGACAATGAGCAGTTCTTC. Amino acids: CAISAGTGDNEQFF.

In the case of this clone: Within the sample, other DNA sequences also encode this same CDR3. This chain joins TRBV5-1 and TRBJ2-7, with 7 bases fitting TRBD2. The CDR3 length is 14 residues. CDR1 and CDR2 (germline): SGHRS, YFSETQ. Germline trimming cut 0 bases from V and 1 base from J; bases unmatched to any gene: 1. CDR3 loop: CASSLAGGSYEQYF. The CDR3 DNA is TGCGCCAGCAGCTTGGCGGGAGGTTCCTACGAGCAGTACTTC. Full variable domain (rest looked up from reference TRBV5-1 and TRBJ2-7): KAGVTQTPRYLIKTRGQQVTLSCSPISGHRSVSWYQQTPGQGLQFLFEYFSETQRNKGNFPGRFSGRQFSNSRSEMNVSTLELGDSALYLCASSLAGGSYEQYFGPGTRLTVT.

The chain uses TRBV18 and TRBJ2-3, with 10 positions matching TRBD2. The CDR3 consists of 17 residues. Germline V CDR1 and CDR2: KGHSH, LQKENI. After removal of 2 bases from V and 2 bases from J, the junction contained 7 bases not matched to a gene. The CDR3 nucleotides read TGTGCCAGCTCACCAATGTTAGCGGGGGGCACCACAGATACGCAGTATTTT. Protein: CASSPMLAGGTTDTQYF.

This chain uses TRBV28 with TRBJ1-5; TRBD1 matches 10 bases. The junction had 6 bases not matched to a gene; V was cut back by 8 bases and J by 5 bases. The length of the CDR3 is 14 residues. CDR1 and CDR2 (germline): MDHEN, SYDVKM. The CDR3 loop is CASFAGQGYQPQHF. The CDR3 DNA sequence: TGTGCCAGCTTTGCGGGACAGGGGTATCAGCCCCAGCATTTT.

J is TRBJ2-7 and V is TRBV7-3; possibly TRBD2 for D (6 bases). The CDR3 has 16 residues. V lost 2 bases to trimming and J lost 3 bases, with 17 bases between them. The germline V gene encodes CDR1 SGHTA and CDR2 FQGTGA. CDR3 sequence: CASSLDPAGSIYEQYF. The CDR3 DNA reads TGTGCCAGCAGCTTAGACCCCGCCGGGAGTATCTACGAGCAGTACTTC.

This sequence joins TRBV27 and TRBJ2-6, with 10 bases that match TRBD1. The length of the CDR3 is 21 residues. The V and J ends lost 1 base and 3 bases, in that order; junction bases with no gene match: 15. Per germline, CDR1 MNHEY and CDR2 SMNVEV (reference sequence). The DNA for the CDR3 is TGTGCCAGCAGTTTATATGGGCCCTCGCGGACAGGGGGGTTTGGGGCCAACGTCCTGACTTTC. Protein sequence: CASSLYGPSRTGGFGANVLTF.

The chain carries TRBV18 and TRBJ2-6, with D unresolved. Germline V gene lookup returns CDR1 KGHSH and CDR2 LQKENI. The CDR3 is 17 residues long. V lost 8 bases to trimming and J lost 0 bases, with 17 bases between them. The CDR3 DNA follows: TGTGCCAGCCCTGCCGGACCCTACCTCTCTGGGGCCAACGTCCTGACTTTC. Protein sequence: CASPAGPYLSGANVLTF.

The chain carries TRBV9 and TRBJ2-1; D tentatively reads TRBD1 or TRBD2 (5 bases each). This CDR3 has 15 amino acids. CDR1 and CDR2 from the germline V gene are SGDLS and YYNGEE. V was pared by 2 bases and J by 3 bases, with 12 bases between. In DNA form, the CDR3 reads TGTGCCAGCAGCGTTACAGGACTTATCTACAATGAGCAGTTCTTC. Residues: CASSVTGLIYNEQFF.

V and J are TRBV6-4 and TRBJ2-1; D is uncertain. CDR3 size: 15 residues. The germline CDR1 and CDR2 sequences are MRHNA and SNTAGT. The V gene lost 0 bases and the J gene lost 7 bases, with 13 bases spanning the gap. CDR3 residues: CASSDSGRSSNEQFF. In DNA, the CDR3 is TGTGCCAGCAGTGACTCAGGCCGAAGTTCTAATGAGCAGTTCTTC.

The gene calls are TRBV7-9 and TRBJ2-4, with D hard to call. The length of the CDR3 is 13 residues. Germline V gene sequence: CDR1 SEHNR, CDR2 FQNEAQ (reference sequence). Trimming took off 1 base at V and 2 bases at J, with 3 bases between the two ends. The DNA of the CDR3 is TGTGCCAGCAGCTTAGATACCAAAAACATTCAGTACTTC. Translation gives CASSLDTKNIQYF.

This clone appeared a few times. The CDR3 nucleotides read TGTGCCTGGAGTGTTCTGCTATCTGGAAACACCATATATTTT. It is translated as CAWSVLLSGNTIYF. The chain employs TRBV30 and TRBJ1-3; D unclear. CDR1 GTSNPN and CDR2 SVGIG come from the germline V gene (reference sequence). This CDR3 has 14 amino acids. Trimming left V 0 bases short and J 1 base short, with 7 bases between.

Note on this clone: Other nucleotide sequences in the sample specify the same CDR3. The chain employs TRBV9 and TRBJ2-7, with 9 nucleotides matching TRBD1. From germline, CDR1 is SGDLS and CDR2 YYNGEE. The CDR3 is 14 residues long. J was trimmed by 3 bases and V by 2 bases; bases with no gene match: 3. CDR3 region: CASSVGQGNYEQYF. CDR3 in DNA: TGTGCCAGCAGCGTCGGACAGGGGAACTACGAGCAGTACTTC.

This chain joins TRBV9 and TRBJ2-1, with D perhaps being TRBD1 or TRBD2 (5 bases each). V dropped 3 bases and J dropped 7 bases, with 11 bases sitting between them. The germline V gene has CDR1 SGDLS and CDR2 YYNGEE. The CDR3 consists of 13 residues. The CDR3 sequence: CASSGRWGNEQFF. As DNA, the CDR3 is TGTGCCAGCAGCGGACGGTGGGGGAATGAGCAGTTCTTC.

As DNA, the CDR3 is TGTGCCAGCAGCCACTTAGGGTCAGTCTACGAGCAGTACTTC. This encodes CASSHLGSVYEQYF. This sequence joins TRBV7-9 and TRBJ2-7; D is uncertain. This CDR3 contains 14 residues. V lost 5 bases to trimming and J lost 3 bases, with 14 bases between them. Germline-derived CDR1 and CDR2 are SEHNR and FQNEAQ (reference sequence). Full variable domain (missing parts from reference TRBV7-9 and TRBJ2-7): DTGVSQNPRHKITKRGQNVTFRCDPISEHNRLYWYRQTLGQGPEFLTYFQNEAQLEKSRLLSDRFSAERPKGSFSTLEIQRTEQGDSAMYLCASSHLGSVYEQYFGPGTRLTVT.

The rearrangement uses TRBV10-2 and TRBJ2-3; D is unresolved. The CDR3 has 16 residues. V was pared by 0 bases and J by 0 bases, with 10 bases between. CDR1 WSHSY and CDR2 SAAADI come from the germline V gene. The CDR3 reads CASSESFETSTDTQYF. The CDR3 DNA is TGCGCCAGCAGTGAGTCCTTTGAAACTAGCACAGATACGCAGTATTTT.

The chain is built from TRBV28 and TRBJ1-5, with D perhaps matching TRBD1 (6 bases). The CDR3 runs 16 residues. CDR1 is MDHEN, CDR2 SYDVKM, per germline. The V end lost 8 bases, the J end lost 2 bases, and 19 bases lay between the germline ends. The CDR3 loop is CASLRGPGGGNQPQHF. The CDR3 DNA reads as TGTGCCAGCCTCCGGGGGCCCGGGGGCGGCAATCAGCCCCAGCATTTT.

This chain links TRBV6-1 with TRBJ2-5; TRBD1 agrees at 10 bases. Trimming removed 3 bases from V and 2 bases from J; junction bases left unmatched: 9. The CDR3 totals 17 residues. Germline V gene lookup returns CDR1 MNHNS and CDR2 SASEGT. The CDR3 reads CASSDPIGTGEQETQYF. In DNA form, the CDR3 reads TGTGCCAGCAGTGACCCCATCGGGACAGGGGAACAAGAGACCCAGTACTTC.

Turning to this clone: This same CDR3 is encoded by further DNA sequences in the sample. CDR3 DNA sequence: TGCGCCAGCAGCTTGGGGGCAGGGTACGAGCAGTACTTC. Amino acid sequence: CASSLGAGYEQYF. The chain carries TRBV5-1 and TRBJ2-7; D might be TRBD1 (5 bases). V was pared by 0 bases and J by 4 bases, with 8 bases between. There are 13 residues in the CDR3. Per germline, CDR1 SGHRS and CDR2 YFSETQ.

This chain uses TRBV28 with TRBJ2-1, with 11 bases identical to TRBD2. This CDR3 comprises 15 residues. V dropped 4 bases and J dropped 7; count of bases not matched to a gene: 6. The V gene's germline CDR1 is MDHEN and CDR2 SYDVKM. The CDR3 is CASSSSGRFENEQFF. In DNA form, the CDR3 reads TGTGCCAGCAGTTCTAGCGGGAGGTTTGAAAATGAGCAGTTCTTC.

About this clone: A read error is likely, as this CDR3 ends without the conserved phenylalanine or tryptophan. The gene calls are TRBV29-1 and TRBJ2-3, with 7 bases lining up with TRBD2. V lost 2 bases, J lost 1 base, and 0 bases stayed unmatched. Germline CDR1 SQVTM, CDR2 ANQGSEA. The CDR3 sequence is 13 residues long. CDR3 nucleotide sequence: TGCAGCGTTGAAACTAGCGGCACAGATACGCAGTATCTT. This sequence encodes CSVETSGTDTQYL.

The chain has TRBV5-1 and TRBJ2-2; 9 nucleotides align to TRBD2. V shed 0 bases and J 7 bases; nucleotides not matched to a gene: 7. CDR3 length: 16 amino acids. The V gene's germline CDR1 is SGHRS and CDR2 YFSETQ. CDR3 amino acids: CASSLEIAGVNGELFF. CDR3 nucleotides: TGCGCCAGCAGCTTGGAGATAGCGGGAGTTAACGGGGAGCTGTTTTTT.

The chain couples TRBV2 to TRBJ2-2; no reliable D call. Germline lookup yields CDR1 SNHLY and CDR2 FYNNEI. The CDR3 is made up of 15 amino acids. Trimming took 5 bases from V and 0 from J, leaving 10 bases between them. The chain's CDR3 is CASSFFGANTGELFF. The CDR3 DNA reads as TGTGCCAGCAGTTTCTTCGGCGCGAACACCGGGGAGCTGTTTTTT.

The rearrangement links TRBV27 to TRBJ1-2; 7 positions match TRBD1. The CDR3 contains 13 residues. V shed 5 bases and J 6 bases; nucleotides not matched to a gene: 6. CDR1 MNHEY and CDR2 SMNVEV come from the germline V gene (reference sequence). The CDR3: CASSITGVHGYTF. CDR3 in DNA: TGTGCCAGCAGTATCACAGGGGTTCATGGCTACACCTTC.

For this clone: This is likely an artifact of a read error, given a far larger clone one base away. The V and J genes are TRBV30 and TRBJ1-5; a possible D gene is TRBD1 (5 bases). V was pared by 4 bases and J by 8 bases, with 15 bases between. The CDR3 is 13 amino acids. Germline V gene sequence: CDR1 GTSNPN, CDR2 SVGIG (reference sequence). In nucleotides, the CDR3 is TGTGCCTGGAATATGGGGGGTAATAAGCCCCAGCATTTT. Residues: CAWNMGGNKPQHF. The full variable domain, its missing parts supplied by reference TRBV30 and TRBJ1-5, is SQTIHQWPATLVQPVGSPLSLECTVEGTSNPNLYWYRQAAGRGLQLLFYSVGIGQISSEVPQNLSASRPQDRQFILSSKKLLLSDSGFYLCAWNMGGNKPQHFGDGTRLSIL.

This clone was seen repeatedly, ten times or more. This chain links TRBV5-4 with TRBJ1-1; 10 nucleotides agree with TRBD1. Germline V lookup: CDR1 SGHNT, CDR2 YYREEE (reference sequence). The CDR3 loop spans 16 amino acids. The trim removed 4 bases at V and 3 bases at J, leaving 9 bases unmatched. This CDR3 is CASSDPRTGGHTEAFF. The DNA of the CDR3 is TGTGCCAGCAGCGATCCCCGGACAGGGGGGCACACTGAAGCTTTCTTT.

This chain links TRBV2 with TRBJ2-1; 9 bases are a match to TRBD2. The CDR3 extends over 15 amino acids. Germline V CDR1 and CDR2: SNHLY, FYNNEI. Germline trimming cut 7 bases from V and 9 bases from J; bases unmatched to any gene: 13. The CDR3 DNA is TGTGCCAGCATCCAAATGGCGGGAGGGCCGGGTGAGCAGTTCTTC. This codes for CASIQMAGGPGEQFF.

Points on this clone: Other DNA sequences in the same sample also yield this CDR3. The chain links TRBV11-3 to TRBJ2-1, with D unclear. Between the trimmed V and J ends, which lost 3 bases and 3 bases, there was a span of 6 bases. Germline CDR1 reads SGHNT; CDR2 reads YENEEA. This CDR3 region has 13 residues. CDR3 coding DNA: TGTGCCAGCAGCTTGGGTATCTACAATGAGCAGTTCTTC. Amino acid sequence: CASSLGIYNEQFF.